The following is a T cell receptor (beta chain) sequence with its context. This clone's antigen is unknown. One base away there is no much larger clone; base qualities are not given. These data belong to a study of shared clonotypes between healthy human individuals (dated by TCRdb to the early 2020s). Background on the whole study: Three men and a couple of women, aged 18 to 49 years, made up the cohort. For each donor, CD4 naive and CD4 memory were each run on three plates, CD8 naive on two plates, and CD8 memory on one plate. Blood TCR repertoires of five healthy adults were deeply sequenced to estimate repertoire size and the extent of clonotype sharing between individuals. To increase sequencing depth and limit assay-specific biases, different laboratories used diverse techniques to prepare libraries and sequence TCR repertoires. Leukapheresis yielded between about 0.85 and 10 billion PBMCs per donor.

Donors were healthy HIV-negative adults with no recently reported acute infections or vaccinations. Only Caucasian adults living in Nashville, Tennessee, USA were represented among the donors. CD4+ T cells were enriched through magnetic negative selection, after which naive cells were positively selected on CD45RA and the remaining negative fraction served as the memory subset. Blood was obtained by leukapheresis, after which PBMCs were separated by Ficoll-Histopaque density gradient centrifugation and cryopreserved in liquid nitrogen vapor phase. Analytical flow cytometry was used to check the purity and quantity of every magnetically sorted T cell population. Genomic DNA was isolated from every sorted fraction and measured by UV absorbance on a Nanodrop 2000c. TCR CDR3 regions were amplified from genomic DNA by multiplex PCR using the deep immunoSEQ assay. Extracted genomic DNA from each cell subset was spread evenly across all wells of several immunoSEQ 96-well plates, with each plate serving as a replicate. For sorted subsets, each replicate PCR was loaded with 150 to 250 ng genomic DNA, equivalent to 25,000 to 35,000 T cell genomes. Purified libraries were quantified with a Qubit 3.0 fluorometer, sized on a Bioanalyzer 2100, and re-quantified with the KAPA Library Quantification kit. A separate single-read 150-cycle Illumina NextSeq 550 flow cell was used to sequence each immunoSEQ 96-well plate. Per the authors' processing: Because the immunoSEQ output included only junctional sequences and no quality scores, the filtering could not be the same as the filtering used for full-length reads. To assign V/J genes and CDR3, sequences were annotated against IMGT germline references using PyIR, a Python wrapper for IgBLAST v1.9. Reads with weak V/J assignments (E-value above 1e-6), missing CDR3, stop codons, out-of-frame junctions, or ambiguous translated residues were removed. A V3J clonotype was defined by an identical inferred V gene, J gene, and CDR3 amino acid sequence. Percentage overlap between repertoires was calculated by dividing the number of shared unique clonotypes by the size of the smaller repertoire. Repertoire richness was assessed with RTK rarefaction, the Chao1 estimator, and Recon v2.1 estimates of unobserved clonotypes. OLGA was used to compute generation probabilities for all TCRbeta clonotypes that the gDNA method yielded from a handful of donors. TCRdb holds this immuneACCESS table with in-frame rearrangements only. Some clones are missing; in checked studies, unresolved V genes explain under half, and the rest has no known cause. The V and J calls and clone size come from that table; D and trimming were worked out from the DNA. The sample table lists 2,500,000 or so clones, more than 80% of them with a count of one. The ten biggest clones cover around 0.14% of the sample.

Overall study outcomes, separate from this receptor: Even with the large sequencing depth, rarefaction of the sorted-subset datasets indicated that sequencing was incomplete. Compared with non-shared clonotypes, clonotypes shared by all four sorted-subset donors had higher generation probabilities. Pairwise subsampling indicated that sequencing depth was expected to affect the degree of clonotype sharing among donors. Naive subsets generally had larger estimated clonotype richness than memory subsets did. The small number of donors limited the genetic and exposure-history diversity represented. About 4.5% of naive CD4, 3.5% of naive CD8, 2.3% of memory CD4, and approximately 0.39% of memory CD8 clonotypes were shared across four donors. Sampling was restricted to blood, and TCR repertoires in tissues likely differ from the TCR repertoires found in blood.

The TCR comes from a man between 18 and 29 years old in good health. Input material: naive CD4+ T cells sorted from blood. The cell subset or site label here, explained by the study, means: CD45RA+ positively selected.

The DNA sequence is as follows: TGTGCCAGCAGCTACAATTCGGAGAGGAACACTGAAGCTTTCTTT. The resulting protein is CASSYNSERNTEAFF. The rearrangement joined TRBV5-4 to TRBJ1-1; the D gene lacks a confident call. The CDR3 measures 15 amino acids from cysteine to phenylalanine. Only the CDR3 DNA is retained, 45 bases long and in frame from the first base. CDR1 and CDR2 (SGHNT, YYREEE) derive from the germline V gene (reference sequence). V is cut by 3 bases and J by 1 base, and the space between the germline ends is 13 bases.